This T cell receptor (beta chain) was profiled in a study of CD8 T cells in Susac syndrome. For the study at large: Patients with Susac syndrome were therapy-naive, treated with corticosteroids, or treated with intravenous immunoglobulin alone when blood was collected.

Random hexamers were used to reverse transcribe the RNA input (roughly 0.5 to 1 ug). It was immunoSEQ multiplex PCR that amplified TCR beta CDR3 across 54 Vbeta and 13 Jbeta. TCRdb re-called the immunoSEQ multiplex PCR reads through MiXCR, storing one row per CDR3 protein. The sample holds 100,000 to 150,000 distinct CDR3 sequences, roughly 95% seen once. Sequencing of TCR beta drew on CD8+ and CD4+ T cells from blood. Recently defined diagnostic criteria for definite or probable disease were fulfilled by Susac syndrome patients. The ends lost 6 bases at V and 5 bases at J; junction bases unmatched: 14. Germline-derived CDR1 and CDR2 are DFQATT and SNEGSKA (reference sequence). CDR3 length: 16 amino acids.

This TCR derives from a human donor with Susac syndrome. The chain carries TRBV20-1 and TRBJ2-5; the match to TRBD2 covers 11 bases. Material: CD4+ T cells from PBMCs. CDR3 residues: CSAPRFSGRARETQYF. DNA of the CDR3: TGCAGTGCGCCACGCTTTAGCGGGAGGGCTCGGGAGACCCAGTACTTC.